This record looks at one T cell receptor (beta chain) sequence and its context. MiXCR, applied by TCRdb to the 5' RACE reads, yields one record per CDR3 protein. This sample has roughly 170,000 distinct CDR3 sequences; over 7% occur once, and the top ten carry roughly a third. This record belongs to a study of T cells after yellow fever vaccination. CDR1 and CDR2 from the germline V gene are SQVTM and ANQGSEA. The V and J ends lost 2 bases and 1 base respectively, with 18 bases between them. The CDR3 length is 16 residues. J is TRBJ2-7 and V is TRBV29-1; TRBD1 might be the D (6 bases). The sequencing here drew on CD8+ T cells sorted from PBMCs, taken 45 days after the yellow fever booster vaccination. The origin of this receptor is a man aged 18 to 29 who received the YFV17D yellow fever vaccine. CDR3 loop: CSVEQPTRGTSYEQYF. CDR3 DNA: TGCAGCGTTGAACAGCCCACCAGGGGTACTTCCTACGAGCAGTACTTC.